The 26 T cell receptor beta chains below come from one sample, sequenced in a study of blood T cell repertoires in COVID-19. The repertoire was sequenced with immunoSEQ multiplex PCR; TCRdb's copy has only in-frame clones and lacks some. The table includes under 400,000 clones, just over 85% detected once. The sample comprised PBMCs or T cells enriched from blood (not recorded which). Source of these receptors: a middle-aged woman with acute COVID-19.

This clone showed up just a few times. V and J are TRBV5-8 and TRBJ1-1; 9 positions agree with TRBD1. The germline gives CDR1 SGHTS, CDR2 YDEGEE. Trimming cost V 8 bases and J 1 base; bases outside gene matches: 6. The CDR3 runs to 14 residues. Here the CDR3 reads CASQKDRGNTEAFF. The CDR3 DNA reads TGTGCCAGTCAGAAGGACAGGGGGAACACTGAAGCTTTCTTT.

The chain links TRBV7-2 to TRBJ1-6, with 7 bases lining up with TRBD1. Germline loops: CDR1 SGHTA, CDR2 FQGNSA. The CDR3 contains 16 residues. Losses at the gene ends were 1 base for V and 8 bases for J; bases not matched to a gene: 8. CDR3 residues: CASSLGFRTGDSPLHF. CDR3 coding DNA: TGTGCCAGCAGCTTAGGATTTCGGACAGGTGATTCACCCCTCCACTTT. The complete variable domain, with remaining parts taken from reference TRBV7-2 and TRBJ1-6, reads GAGVSQSPSNKVTEKGKDVELRCDPISGHTALYWYRQSLGQGLEFLIYFQGNSAPDKSGLPSDRFSAERTGGSVSTLTIQRTQQEDSAVYLCASSLGFRTGDSPLHFGNGTRLTVT.

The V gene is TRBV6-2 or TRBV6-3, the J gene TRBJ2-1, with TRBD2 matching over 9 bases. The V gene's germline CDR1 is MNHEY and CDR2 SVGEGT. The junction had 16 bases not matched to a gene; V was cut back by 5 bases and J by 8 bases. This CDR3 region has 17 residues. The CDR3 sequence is CASSPPLLAGVGDEQFF. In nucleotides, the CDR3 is TGTGCCAGCAGTCCCCCCCTCTTAGCGGGAGTAGGGGATGAGCAGTTCTTC.

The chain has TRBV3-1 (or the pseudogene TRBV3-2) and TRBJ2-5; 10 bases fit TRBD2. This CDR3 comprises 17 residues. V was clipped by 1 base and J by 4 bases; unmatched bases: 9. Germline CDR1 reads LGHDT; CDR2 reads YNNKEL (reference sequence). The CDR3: CASSQVPSGGARETQYF. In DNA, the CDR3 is TGTGCCAGCAGCCAAGTCCCCAGCGGGGGGGCTAGAGAGACCCAGTACTTC.

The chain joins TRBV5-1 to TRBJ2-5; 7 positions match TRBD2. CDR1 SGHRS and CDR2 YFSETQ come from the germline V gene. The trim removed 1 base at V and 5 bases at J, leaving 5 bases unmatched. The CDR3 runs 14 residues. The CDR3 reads CASSLLAGVETQYF. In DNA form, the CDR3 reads TGCGCCAGCAGCTTGTTGGCGGGGGTTGAGACCCAGTACTTC.

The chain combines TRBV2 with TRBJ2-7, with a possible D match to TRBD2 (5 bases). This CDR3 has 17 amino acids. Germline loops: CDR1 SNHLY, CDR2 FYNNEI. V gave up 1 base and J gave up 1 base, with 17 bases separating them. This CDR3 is CASSEESGDPWSYEQYF. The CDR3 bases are TGTGCCAGCAGTGAAGAATCCGGGGATCCGTGGTCCTACGAGCAGTACTTC. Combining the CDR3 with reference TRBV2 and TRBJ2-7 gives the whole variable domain EPEVTQTPSHQVTQMGQEVILRCVPISNHLYFYWYRQILGQKVEFLVSFYNNEISEKSEIFDDQFSVERPDGSNFTLKIRSTKLEDSAMYFCASSEESGDPWSYEQYFGPGTRLTVT.

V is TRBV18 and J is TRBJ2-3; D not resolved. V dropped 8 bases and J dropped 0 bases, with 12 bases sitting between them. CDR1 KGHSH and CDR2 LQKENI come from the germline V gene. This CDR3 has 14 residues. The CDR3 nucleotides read TGTGCCAGCGCCAGAGGTGATAGCACAGATACGCAGTATTTT. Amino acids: CASARGDSTDTQYF.

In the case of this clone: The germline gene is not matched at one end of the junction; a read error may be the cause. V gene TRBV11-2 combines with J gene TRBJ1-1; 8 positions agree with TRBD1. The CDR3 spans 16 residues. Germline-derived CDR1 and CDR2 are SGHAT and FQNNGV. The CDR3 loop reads CASSLDRGIENTEAFF. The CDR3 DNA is TGTGCCAGCAGCCTAGACAGGGGAATCGAGAACACTGAAGCTTTCTTT.

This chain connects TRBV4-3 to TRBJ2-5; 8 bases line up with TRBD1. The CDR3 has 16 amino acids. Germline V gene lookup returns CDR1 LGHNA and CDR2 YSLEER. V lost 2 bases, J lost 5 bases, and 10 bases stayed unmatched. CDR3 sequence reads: CASSQFTGGEGETQYF. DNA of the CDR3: TGCGCCAGCAGCCAATTCACAGGGGGAGAGGGGGAGACCCAGTACTTC.

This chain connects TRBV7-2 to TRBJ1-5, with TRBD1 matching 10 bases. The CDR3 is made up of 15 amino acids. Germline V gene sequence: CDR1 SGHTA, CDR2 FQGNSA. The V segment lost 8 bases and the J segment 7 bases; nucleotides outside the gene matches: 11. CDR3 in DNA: TGTGCCAGCGGGGTTAGGACAGGGGGTTACCAGCCCCAGCATTTT. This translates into CASGVRTGGYQPQHF. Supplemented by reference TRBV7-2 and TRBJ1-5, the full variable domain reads GAGVSQSPSNKVTEKGKDVELRCDPISGHTALYWYRQSLGQGLEFLIYFQGNSAPDKSGLPSDRFSAERTGGSVSTLTIQRTQQEDSAVYLCASGVRTGGYQPQHFGDGTRLSIL.

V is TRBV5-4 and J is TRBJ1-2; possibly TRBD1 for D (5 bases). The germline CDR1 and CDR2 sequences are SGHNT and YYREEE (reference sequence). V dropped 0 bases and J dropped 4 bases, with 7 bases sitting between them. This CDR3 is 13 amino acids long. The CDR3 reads CASSLEQAYGYTF. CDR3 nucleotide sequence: TGTGCCAGCAGCTTGGAACAGGCCTATGGCTACACCTTC. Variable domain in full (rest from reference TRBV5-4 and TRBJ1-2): ETGVTQSPTHLIKTRGQQVTLRCSSQSGHNTVSWYQQALGQGPQFIFQYYREEENGRGNFPPRFSGLQFPNYSSELNVNALELDDSALYLCASSLEQAYGYTFGSGTRLTVV.

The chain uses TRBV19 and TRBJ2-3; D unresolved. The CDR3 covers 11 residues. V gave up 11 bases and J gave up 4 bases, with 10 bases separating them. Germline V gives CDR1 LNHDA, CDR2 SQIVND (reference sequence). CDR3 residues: CASCFADTQYF. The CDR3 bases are TGTGCCTCGTGTTTCGCAGATACGCAGTATTTT.

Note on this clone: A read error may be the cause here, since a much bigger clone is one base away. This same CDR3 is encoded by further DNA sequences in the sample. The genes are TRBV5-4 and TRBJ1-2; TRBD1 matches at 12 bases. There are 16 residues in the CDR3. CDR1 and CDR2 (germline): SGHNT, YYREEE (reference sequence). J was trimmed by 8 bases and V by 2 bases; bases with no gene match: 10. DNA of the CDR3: TGTGCCAGCAGCTTAGCGGGGGACAGGGGGCGCGACGGCTACACCTTC. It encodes CASSLAGDRGRDGYTF.

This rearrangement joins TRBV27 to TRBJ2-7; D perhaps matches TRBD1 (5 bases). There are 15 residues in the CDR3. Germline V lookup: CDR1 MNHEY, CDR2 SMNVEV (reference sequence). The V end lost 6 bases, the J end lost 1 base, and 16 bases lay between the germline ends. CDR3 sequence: CASRGKLTGSYEQYF. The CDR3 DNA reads TGTGCCAGCAGGGGGAAACTAACAGGTTCCTACGAGCAGTACTTC.

The CDR3 DNA is TGTGCCACCACAGGGGGCTCCTACAATGAGCAGTTCTTC. Protein sequence: CATTGGSYNEQFF. The chain couples TRBV14 to TRBJ2-1; 8 bases line up with TRBD1. Trimming at V came to 10 bases and at J to 0 bases, leaving 2 bases not matched to a gene. The CDR3 spans 13 residues. Germline V gives CDR1 SGHDN, CDR2 FVKESK. The variable domain in full, with the rest retrieved from reference TRBV14 and TRBJ2-1, is EAGVTQFPSHSVIEKGQTVTLRCDPISGHDNLYWYRRVMGKEIKFLLHFVKESKQDESGMPNNRFLAERTGGTYSTLKVQPAELEDSGVYFCATTGGSYNEQFFGPGTRLTVL.

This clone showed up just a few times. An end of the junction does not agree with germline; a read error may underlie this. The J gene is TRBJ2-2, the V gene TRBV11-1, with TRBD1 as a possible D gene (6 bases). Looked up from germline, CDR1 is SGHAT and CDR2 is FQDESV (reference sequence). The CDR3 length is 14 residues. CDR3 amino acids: CASTGNSNTGELFF. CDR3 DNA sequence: TGTGCGAGCACAGGGAATTCGAACACCGGGGAGCTGTTTTTT.

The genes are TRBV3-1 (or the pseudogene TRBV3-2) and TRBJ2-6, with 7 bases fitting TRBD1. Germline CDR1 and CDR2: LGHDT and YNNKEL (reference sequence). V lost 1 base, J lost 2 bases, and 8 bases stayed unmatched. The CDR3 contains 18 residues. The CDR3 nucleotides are TGTGCCAGCAGCCAAGGGCCTAGGGGGCGGGCTGGGGCCAACGTCCTGACTTTC. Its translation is CASSQGPRGRAGANVLTF.

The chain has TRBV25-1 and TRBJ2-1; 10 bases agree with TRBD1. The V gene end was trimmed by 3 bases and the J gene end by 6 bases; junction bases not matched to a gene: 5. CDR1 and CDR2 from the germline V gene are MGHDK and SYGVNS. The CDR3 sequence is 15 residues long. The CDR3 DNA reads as TGTGCCAGCAGTGATACCCGGACAGGGGGCAATGAGCAGTTCTTC. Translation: CASSDTRTGGNEQFF.

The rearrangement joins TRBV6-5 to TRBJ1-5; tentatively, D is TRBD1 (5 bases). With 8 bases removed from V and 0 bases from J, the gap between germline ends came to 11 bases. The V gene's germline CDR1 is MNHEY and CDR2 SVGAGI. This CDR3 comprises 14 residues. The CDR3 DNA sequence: TGTGCCAGCGACAGACCTTATAGCAATCAGCCCCAGCATTTT. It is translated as CASDRPYSNQPQHF.

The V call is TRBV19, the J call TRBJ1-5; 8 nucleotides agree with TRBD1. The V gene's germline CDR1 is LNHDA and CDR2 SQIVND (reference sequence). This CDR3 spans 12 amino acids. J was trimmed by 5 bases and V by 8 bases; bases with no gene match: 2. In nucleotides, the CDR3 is TGTGCCAGTTCGACAGGGGATCAGCCCCAGCATTTT. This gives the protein CASSTGDQPQHF.

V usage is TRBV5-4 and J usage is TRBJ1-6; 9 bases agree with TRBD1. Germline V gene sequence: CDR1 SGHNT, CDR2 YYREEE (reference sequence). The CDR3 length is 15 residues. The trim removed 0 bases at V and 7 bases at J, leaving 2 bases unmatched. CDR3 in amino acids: CASSLGGTGNSPLHF. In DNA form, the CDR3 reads TGTGCCAGCAGCTTGGGTGGGACAGGGAATTCACCCCTCCACTTT.

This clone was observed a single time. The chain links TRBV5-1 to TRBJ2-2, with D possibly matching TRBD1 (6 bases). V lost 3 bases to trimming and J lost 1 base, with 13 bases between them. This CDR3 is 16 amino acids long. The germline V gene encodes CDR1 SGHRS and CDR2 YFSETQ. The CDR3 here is CASSSTPGQNTGELFF. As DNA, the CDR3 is TGCGCCAGCAGCTCTACCCCGGGACAGAACACCGGGGAGCTGTTTTTT.

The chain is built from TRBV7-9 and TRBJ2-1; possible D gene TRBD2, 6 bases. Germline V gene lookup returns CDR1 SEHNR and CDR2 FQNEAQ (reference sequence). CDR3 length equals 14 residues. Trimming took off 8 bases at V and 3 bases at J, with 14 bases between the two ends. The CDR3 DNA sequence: TGTGCCAGCTGCCGGGAGATAGGCTACAATGAGCAGTTCTTC. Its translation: CASCREIGYNEQFF.

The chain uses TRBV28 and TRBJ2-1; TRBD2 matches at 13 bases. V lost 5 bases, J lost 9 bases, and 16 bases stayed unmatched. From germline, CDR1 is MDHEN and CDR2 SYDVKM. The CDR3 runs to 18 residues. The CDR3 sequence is CASSPPTSGRKGDTEQFF. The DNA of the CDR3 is TGTGCCAGCAGTCCACCGACTAGCGGGAGGAAGGGTGATACTGAGCAGTTCTTC.

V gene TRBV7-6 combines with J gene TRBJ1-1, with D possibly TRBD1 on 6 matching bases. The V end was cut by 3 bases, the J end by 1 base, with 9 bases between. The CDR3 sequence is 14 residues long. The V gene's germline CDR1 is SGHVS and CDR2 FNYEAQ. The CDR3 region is CASSLLQGNTEAFF. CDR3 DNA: TGTGCCAGCAGCTTGCTACAGGGGAACACTGAAGCTTTCTTT.

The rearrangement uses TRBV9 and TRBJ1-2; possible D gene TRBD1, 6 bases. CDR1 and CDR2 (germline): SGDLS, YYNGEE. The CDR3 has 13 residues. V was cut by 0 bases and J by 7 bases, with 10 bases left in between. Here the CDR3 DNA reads TGTGCCAGCAGCGTAGAGGGGGACCCTGGCTACACCTTC. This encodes CASSVEGDPGYTF.